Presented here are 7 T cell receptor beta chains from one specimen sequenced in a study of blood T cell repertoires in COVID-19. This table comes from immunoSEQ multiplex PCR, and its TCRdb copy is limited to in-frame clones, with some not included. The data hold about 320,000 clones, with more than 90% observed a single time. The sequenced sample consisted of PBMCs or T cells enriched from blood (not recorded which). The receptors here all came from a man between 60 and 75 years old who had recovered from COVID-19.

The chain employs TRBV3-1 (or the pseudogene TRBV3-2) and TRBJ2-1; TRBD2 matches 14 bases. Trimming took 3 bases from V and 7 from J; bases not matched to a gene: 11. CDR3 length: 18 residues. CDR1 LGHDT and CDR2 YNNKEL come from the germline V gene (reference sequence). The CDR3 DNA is TGTGCCAGCAGCCAGGGAATCAGGACTAGCGGGAGGCGTAATGAGCAGTTCTTC. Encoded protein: CASSQGIRTSGRRNEQFF.

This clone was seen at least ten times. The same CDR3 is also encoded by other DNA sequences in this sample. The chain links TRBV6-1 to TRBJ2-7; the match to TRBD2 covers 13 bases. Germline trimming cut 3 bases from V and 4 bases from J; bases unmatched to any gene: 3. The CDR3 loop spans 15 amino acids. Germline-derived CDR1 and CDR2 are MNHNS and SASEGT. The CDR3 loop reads CASSEGTSGAYEQYF. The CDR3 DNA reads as TGTGCCAGCAGTGAGGGGACTAGCGGGGCTTACGAGCAGTACTTC.

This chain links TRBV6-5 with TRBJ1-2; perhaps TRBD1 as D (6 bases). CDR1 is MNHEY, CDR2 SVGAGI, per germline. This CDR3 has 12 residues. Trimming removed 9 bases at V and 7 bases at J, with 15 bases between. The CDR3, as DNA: TGTGCCAGTGGCGCCAGGGGAACTGGCTACACCTTC. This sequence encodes CASGARGTGYTF.

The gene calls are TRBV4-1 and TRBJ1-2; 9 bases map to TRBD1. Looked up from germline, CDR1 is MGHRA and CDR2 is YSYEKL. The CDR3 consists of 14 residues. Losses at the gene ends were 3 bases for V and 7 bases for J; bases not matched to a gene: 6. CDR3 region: CASSQVTGGSGYTF. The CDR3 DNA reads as TGCGCCAGCAGCCAGGTAACAGGGGGCTCTGGCTACACCTTC.

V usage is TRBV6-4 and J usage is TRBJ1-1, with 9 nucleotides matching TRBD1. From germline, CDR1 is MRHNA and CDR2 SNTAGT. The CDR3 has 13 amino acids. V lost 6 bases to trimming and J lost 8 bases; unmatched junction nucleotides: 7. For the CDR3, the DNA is TGTGCCAGCAGACAGGGGGCAGGGACCGAAGCTTTCTTT. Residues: CASRQGAGTEAFF.

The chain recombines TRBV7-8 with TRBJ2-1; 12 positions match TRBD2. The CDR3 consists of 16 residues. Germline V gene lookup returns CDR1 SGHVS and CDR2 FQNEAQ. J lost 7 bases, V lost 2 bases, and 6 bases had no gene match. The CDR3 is CASSLTSGRPPNEQFF. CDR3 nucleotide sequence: TGTGCCAGCAGCTTAACTAGCGGGAGGCCTCCTAATGAGCAGTTCTTC.

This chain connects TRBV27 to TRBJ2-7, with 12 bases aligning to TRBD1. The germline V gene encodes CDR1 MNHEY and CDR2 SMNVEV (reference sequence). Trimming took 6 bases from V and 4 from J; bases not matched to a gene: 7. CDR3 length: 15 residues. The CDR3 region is CASRQPGQGAYEQYF. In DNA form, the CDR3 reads TGTGCCAGCAGACAACCGGGACAGGGGGCTTACGAGCAGTACTTC.